The clone carrying this T cell receptor beta chain has just a few counts. This specimen comes from a study of blood T cell repertoires in COVID-19. Study context: Specimens from acute and convalescent COVID-19 originated in the United States, Italy and Spain.

TCRdb keeps only in-frame clones here, not all; method: immunoSEQ multiplex PCR. The data show fewer than 400,000 clones, around 90% seen once. CDR1 and CDR2 from the germline V gene are ENHRY and SYGVKD. CDR3 length equals 16 residues. J lost 5 bases, V lost 3 bases, and 10 bases had no gene match. This receptor was obtained from a man aged 30 to 45 who had recovered from COVID-19. The V call is TRBV10-3, the J call TRBJ2-1; 7 bases align to TRBD1. Sequenced material: PBMCs or T cells enriched from blood (not recorded which). CDR3 DNA sequence: TGTGCCATCAGTGAATCAAGACAGGGTAAGGACAATGAGCAGTTCTTC. It specifies CAISESRQGKDNEQFF.